A single sample gave rise to the 25 T cell receptor beta chains below, sequenced in a study of cytomegalovirus exposure and HLA in healthy donors. Repertoires were generated with immunoSEQ multiplex PCR, while TCRdb's copy carries only in-frame clones and drops some. The sample yields 150,000 or so clones, about 86% seen once. Sequencing was done on a sample of PBMCs. These receptors were obtained from a human donor in good health.

The V and J genes are TRBV6-5 and TRBJ2-1; the match to TRBD1 covers 10 bases. Germline trimming cut 2 bases from V and 15 bases from J; bases unmatched to any gene: 13. The CDR3 extends over 15 amino acids. Germline CDR1 reads MNHEY; CDR2 reads SVGAGI. The CDR3 protein is CASSYGQGVLGRRFF. The CDR3 nucleotides read TGTGCCAGCAGTTACGGACAGGGGGTTCTAGGGAGGAGGTTCTTC.

The chain employs TRBV2 and TRBJ1-3; TRBD1 matches 7 bases. The J segment lost 0 bases and the V segment lost 6 bases, leaving 5 bases of the junction unmatched. Germline CDR1 and CDR2: SNHLY and FYNNEI. This CDR3 contains 15 residues. In DNA, the CDR3 is TGTGCCAGCAGCACAGGGGCCGTCTCTGGAAACACCATATATTTT. Translating gives CASSTGAVSGNTIYF.

The V gene is TRBV18, the J gene TRBJ2-3; 7 bases are shared with TRBD1. The CDR3 loop spans 16 amino acids. Per germline, CDR1 KGHSH and CDR2 LQKENI. V shed 3 bases and J 1 base; nucleotides not matched to a gene: 7. CDR3 region: CASSPRTGPGTDTQYF. CDR3 nucleotide sequence: TGTGCCAGCTCACCCCGGACAGGACCGGGCACAGATACGCAGTATTTT.

This chain connects TRBV10-3 to TRBJ2-7, with no clear D. This CDR3 spans 12 amino acids. The germline V gene has CDR1 ENHRY and CDR2 SYGVKD. Trimming pared 6 bases from V and 6 bases from J, leaving 12 bases between. The CDR3 coding sequence is TGTGCCATCAGCAGGTCAGGTTTCGAGCAGTACTTC. Translated, it gives CAISRSGFEQYF.

This clone was seen only once. The V gene is TRBV28, the J gene TRBJ2-7; 10 bases match TRBD2. The CDR3 is 16 amino acids. The ends lost 5 bases at V and 0 bases at J; junction bases unmatched: 7. Germline V CDR1 and CDR2: MDHEN, SYDVKM. In DNA, the CDR3 is TGTGCCAGCAGTATCTTAGCGGGAGGCCCCTCCTACGAGCAGTACTTC. Its translation: CASSILAGGPSYEQYF.

This chain joins TRBV27 and TRBJ1-1, with D uncertain. This CDR3 contains 11 residues. CDR1 is MNHEY and CDR2 is SMNVEV in the germline V gene (reference sequence). Trimming took 4 bases from V and 2 from J, leaving 2 bases between them. CDR3 residues: CASSSNTEAFF. Here the CDR3 DNA reads TGTGCCAGCAGTTCTAACACTGAAGCTTTCTTT.

The rearrangement links TRBV4-1 to TRBJ2-1, with D uncertain. CDR1 is MGHRA and CDR2 is YSYEKL in the germline V gene. Between the trimmed V and J ends, which lost 1 base and 9 bases, there was a span of 10 bases. This CDR3 is 13 amino acids long. The CDR3 reads CASSQVGSPEQFF. CDR3 DNA sequence: TGCGCCAGCAGCCAAGTGGGCTCGCCTGAGCAGTTCTTC.

The V and J genes are TRBV9 and TRBJ2-5, with 8 nucleotides matching TRBD1. This CDR3 has 16 residues. Germline V gene data show CDR1 as SGDLS and CDR2 as YYNGEE. The J segment lost 5 bases and the V segment lost 1 base, leaving 10 bases of the junction unmatched. The CDR3 spells CASSVSGQGAWETQYF. CDR3 nucleotide sequence: TGTGCCAGCAGCGTATCGGGGCAGGGGGCGTGGGAGACCCAGTACTTC.

The chain uses TRBV9 and TRBJ2-7; TRBD2 matches at 11 bases. V trimming: 0 bases; J trimming: 4 bases; junction bases outside the gene matches: 9. This CDR3 spans 17 amino acids. Germline assignment: CDR1 SGDLS and CDR2 YYNGEE. CDR3 in amino acids: CASSVAPASGGPYEQYF. CDR3 sequence (DNA): TGTGCCAGCAGCGTAGCTCCGGCTAGCGGGGGGCCGTACGAGCAGTACTTC.

The chain carries TRBV29-1 and TRBJ2-6; tentative D call: TRBD1 (6 bases). This CDR3 has 14 amino acids. V was shortened by 7 bases and J by 0 bases, with 10 bases between the two germline ends. Germline CDR1 SQVTM, CDR2 ANQGSEA. Written as DNA, the CDR3 is TGCAGCGCCGCAGGGGTCTCTGGGGCCAACGTCCTGACTTTC. It codes for CSAAGVSGANVLTF.

The genes are TRBV11-2 and TRBJ2-1; 7 bases map to TRBD2. Germline V gene lookup returns CDR1 SGHAT and CDR2 FQNNGV. The CDR3 is 16 residues long. Trimming cost V 5 bases and J 0 bases; bases outside gene matches: 7. The chain's CDR3 is CASSGLRGSSYNEQFF. CDR3 in DNA: TGTGCCAGCAGCGGGCTGCGGGGGAGCTCCTACAATGAGCAGTTCTTC. The complete variable domain, with remaining parts taken from reference TRBV11-2 and TRBJ2-1, reads EAGVAQSPRYKIIEKRQSVAFWCNPISGHATLYWYQQILGQGPKLLIQFQNNGVVDDSQLPKDRFSAERLKGVDSTLKIQPAKLEDSAVYLCASSGLRGSSYNEQFFGPGTRLTVL.

The genes are TRBV11-2 and TRBJ1-1; TRBD1 agrees at 7 bases. The CDR3 loop spans 11 amino acids. CDR1 and CDR2 from the germline V gene are SGHAT and FQNNGV. V lost 5 bases to trimming and J lost 10 bases; unmatched junction nucleotides: 4. CDR3 residues: CASSDRDLAFF. Here the CDR3 DNA reads TGTGCCAGCAGCGACAGGGATCTAGCTTTCTTT.

The chain carries TRBV4-3 and TRBJ1-2; TRBD1 is a possible D gene (5 bases). The CDR3 length is 15 residues. CDR1 and CDR2 (germline): LGHNA, YSLEER. V was pared by 0 bases and J by 2 bases, with 10 bases between. DNA of the CDR3: TGCGCCAGCAGCCAAGAACCGGAGGGGAACTATGGCTACACCTTC. Its protein is CASSQEPEGNYGYTF.

This rearrangement joins TRBV6-1 to TRBJ1-5; 7 bases match TRBD1. This CDR3 region has 14 residues. V was pared by 8 bases and J by 5 bases, with 9 bases of the junction left unmatched. The germline V gene encodes CDR1 MNHNS and CDR2 SASEGT. The CDR3 coding sequence is TGTGCCAGCGAACAGGGGAGCCAAGATCAGCCCCAGCATTTT. It yields the protein CASEQGSQDQPQHF.

The chain links TRBV5-4 to TRBJ2-7; 11 positions match TRBD1. This CDR3 spans 18 amino acids. Germline assignment: CDR1 SGHNT and CDR2 YYREEE (reference sequence). Unmatched junction bases numbered 14, after V lost 2 bases and J lost 4 bases. This CDR3 is CASSFVAGQGGRSYEQYF. The CDR3 coding sequence is TGTGCCAGCAGCTTCGTAGCGGGACAGGGGGGACGGAGTTACGAGCAGTACTTC.

This clone was found a few times. The chain uses TRBV7-2 and TRBJ2-1; a possible D gene is TRBD1 (5 bases). The CDR3 spans 12 residues. The germline V gene has CDR1 SGHTA and CDR2 FQGNSA. The V end lost 2 bases, the J end lost 10 bases, and 9 bases lay between the germline ends. The DNA for the CDR3 is TGTGCCAGCAGCTTACAGGGAAAGGAGCAGTTCTTC. It translates to CASSLQGKEQFF.

This rearrangement joins TRBV5-1 to TRBJ1-4; 9 bases are a match to TRBD1. The CDR3 covers 16 residues. Germline-derived CDR1 and CDR2 are SGHRS and YFSETQ. With V trimmed by 0 bases and J by 3 bases, 3 bases remained unmatched. In nucleotides, the CDR3 is TGCGCCAGCAGCTTGGTACAGGGGGCAGCTAATGAAAAACTGTTTTTT. Protein product: CASSLVQGAANEKLFF.

The chain couples TRBV7-3 to TRBJ2-1, with a possible D match to TRBD1 (5 bases). The V and J ends lost 5 bases and 2 bases respectively, with 10 bases between them. Looked up from germline, CDR1 is SGHTA and CDR2 is FQGTGA. This CDR3 contains 14 residues. The CDR3 sequence is CASSPRGTYNEQFF. The CDR3 region has the DNA TGTGCCAGCAGCCCAAGGGGCACCTACAATGAGCAGTTCTTC. The full variable domain, with the rest looked up from reference TRBV7-3 and TRBJ2-1, is GAGVSQTPSNKVTEKGKYVELRCDPISGHTALYWYRQSLGQGPEFLIYFQGTGAADDSGLPNDRFFAVRPEGSVSTLKIQRTERGDSAVYLCASSPRGTYNEQFFGPGTRLTVL.

The chain joins TRBV2 to TRBJ2-7; 9 bases are a match to TRBD1. Per the germline V gene, CDR1 is SNHLY and CDR2 is FYNNEI. The junction had 14 bases not matched to a gene; V was cut back by 8 bases and J by 0 bases. The CDR3 is 17 amino acids. CDR3 amino acids: CASYPGQGNRGSYEQYF. In DNA, the CDR3 is TGTGCCAGCTACCCGGGACAGGGTAACCGGGGCTCCTACGAGCAGTACTTC.

The count of this clone is one. This chain uses TRBV5-1 with TRBJ2-7, with 8 positions matching TRBD2. The CDR3 contains 15 residues. With 0 bases clipped from V and 7 bases from J, the junction kept 9 bases outside the gene matches. Germline V gene data show CDR1 as SGHRS and CDR2 as YFSETQ. CDR3: CASSLEPREGLEQYF. The CDR3 bases are TGCGCCAGCAGCTTGGAACCCCGGGAGGGCTTGGAGCAGTACTTC.

In this sample, this clone turned up once. The chain recombines TRBV6-6 with TRBJ2-6; D not certain. V was cut by 10 bases and J by 3 bases, with 10 bases left in between. From germline, CDR1 is MNHNY and CDR2 SVGAGI (reference sequence). This CDR3 spans 13 amino acids. The CDR3 bases are TGTGCCATCGCGGAACATGGGGCCAACGTCCTGACTTTC. Protein product: CAIAEHGANVLTF.

CDR3 bases: TGTGCCAGCAGCTTGCTAGGGGGGAACACTGAAGCTTTCTTT. Protein sequence: CASSLLGGNTEAFF. The V and J genes are TRBV5-4 and TRBJ1-1; tentative D call: TRBD1 (6 bases). Germline V gene sequence: CDR1 SGHNT, CDR2 YYREEE (reference sequence). The V gene lost 1 base and the J gene lost 1 base, with 8 bases spanning the gap. The CDR3 contains 14 residues.

The chain has TRBV28 and TRBJ2-3; D is perhaps TRBD2 (5 bases). Germline V gene data show CDR1 as MDHEN and CDR2 as SYDVKM. V was clipped by 5 bases and J by 0 bases, with 15 bases between them. The CDR3 loop spans 16 amino acids. In DNA, the CDR3 is TGTGCCAGCAGTCGAGGGTGGTCCCTTAGCACAGATACGCAGTATTTT. Residues: CASSRGWSLSTDTQYF.

V is TRBV5-1 and J is TRBJ2-3; D is unclear. Germline CDR1 is SGHRS and CDR2 is YFSETQ. This CDR3 has 12 residues. Trimming cost V 4 bases and J 4 bases, with 7 bases left between them. CDR3 amino acids: CASSPNADTQYF. The CDR3 DNA sequence: TGCGCCAGCAGCCCTAACGCAGATACGCAGTATTTT.

This rearrangement joins TRBV6-1 to TRBJ2-3; no clear D. Deletions cut 7 bases from V and 5 bases from J, with 10 bases between. The CDR3 sequence is 12 residues long. The V gene's germline CDR1 is MNHNS and CDR2 SASEGT. CDR3 amino acids: CASKLDGDTQYF. CDR3 nucleotides: TGTGCCAGCAAGCTAGATGGAGATACGCAGTATTTT.